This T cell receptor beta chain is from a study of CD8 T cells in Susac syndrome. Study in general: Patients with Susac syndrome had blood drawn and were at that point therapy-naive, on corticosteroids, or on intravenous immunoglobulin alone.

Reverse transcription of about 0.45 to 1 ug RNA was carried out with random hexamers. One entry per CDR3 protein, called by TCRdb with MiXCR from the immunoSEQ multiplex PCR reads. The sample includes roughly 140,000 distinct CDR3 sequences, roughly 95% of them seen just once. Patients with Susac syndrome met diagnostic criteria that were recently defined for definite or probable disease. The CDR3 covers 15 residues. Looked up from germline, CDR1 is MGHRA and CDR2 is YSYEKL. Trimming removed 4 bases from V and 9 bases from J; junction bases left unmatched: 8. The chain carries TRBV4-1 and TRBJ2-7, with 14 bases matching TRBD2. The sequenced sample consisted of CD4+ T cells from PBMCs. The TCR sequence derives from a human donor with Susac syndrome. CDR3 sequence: CASSPPGLAGDGQYF. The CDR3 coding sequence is TGCGCCAGCAGCCCTCCGGGACTAGCGGGAGACGGGCAGTACTTC.